This T cell receptor (beta chain) was profiled in a study of cytomegalovirus exposure and HLA in healthy donors. Only in-frame clones appear in the TCRdb table, and some are missing; sequencing was by immunoSEQ multiplex PCR. The table has over 150,000 clones, 70% to 90% seen once. General study points: The study recorded 150 to 200 TCR beta chains that were cytomegalovirus-associated.

As concerns this clone: Its antigen is not known.

This sequence was found in a woman in her 30s in good health and CMV-seronegative. Specimen: PBMCs.

DNA of the CDR3: TGCGCCAGCAGTCCGGGCAGGGGTGGCACTGAAGCTTTCTTT. It specifies CASSPGRGGTEAFF. The V gene is TRBV4-3, the J gene TRBJ1-1, with a weak D call TRBD1 (6 bases). V was clipped by 6 bases and J by 4 bases, with 15 bases between them. Germline-derived CDR1 and CDR2 are LGHNA and YSLEER. The CDR3 has 14 residues.